This T cell receptor beta chain comes out of a study of response to subunit inactivated influenza vaccine. One entry per CDR3 protein results from TCRdb running MiXCR on the RT-PCR reads. The sample holds about 530,000 distinct CDR3 sequences, roughly 10% seen once. Per germline, CDR1 MDHEN and CDR2 SYDVKM. The V end was cut by 6 bases, the J end by 3 bases, with 21 bases between. The CDR3 is 16 residues long. This clonotype was detected only a few times. Its target is unknown. Study observations and caveats: Authors suggested seasonal influenza vaccinations each recruit few new T cells.

Sequenced material: PBMCs from blood, taken on the day of vaccination. The rearrangement links TRBV28 to TRBJ2-7; the D call may be TRBD1 or TRBD2 (6 bases each). This TCR came from a man aged 50-60 years who received an inactivated influenza vaccine. The chain's CDR3 is CASSPSRGQGGYEQYF. The CDR3, as DNA: TGTGCCAGCAGCCCATCCCGGGGGCAGGGAGGCTACGAGCAGTACTTC.